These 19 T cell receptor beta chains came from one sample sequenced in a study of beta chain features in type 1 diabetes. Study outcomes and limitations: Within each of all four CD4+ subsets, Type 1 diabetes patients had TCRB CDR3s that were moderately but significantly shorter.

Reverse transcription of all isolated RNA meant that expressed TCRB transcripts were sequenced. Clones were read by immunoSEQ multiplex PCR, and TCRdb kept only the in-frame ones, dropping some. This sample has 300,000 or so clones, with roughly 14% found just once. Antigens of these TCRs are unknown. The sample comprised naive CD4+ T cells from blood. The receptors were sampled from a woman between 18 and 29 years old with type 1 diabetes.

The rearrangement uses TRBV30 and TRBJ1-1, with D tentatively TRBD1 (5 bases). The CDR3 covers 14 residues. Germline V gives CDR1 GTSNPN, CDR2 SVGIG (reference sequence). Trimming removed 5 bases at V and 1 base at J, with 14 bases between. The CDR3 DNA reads TGTGCCTGGGGAGGGGCGCGGTCGAACACTGAAGCTTTCTTT. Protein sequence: CAWGGARSNTEAFF.

The CDR3 DNA reads as TGTGCCGGAGCAGGAGGTAGTAATGAAAAACTGTTTTTT. Translating gives CAGAGGSNEKLFF. The genes are TRBV6-6 and TRBJ1-4; D is undetermined. The germline V and J ends were trimmed by 11 bases and 4 bases, with 14 bases remaining between them. Germline-derived CDR1 and CDR2 are MNHNY and SVGAGI (reference sequence). This CDR3 comprises 13 residues.

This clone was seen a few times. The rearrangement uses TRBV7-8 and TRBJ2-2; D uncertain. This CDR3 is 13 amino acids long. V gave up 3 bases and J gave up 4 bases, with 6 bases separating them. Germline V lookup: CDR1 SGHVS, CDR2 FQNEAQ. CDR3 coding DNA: TGTGCCAGCAGCTTTAGCCCCACCGGGGAGCTGTTTTTT. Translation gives CASSFSPTGELFF. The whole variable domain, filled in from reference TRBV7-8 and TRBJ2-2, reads GAGVSQSPRYKVAKRGQDVALRCDPISGHVSLFWYQQALGQGPEFLTYFQNEAQLDKSGLPSDRFFAERPEGSVSTLKIQRTQQEDSAVYLCASSFSPTGELFFGEGSRLTVL.

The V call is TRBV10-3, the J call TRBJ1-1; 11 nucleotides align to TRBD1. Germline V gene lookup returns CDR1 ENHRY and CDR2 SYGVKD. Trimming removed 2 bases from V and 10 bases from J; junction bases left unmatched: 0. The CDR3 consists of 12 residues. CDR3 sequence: CAISEGTGGAFF. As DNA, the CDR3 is TGTGCCATCAGTGAGGGGACAGGGGGAGCTTTCTTT.

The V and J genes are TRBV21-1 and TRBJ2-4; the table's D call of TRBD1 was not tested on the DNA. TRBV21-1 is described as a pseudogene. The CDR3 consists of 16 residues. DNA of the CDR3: TGTGCCAGCGGACGGGACACCGCAGGAGCCAAAAACATTCAGTACTTC. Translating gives CASGRDTAGAKNIQYF.

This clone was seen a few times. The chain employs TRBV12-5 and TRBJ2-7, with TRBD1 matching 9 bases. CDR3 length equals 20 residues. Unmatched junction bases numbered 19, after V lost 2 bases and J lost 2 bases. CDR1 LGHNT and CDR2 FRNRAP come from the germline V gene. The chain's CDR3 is CASGLPGTGTGPCITYEQYV. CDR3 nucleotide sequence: TGTGCTAGTGGTTTGCCCGGGACCGGGACAGGGCCCTGTATTACCTACGAGCAGTACGTC.

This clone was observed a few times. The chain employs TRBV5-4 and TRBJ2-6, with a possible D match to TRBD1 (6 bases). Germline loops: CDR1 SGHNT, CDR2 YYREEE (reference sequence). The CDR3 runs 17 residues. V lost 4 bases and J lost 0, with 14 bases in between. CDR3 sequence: CASSKPDRSSGANVLTF. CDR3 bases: TGTGCCAGCAGCAAACCGGACAGAAGCTCTGGGGCCAACGTCCTGACTTTC. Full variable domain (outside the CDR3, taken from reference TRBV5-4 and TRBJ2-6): ETGVTQSPTHLIKTRGQQVTLRCSSQSGHNTVSWYQQALGQGPQFIFQYYREEENGRGNFPPRFSGLQFPNYSSELNVNALELDDSALYLCASSKPDRSSGANVLTFGAGSRLTVL.

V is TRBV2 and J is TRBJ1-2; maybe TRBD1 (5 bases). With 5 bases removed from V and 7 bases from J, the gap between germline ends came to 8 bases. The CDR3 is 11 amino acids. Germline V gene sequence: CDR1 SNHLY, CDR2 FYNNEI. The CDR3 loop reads CASSPQGGYTF. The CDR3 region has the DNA TGTGCCAGCAGTCCCCAGGGTGGCTACACCTTC.

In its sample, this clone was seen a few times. CDR3 bases: TGTGCCAGCAGCTTAGGGCTAGACTATGGCTACACCTTC. Its protein is CASSLGLDYGYTF. The rearrangement joins TRBV7-2 to TRBJ1-2; D is undetermined. Germline CDR1 SGHTA, CDR2 FQGNSA. The ends were cut back, 1 base at V and 3 bases at J, with 6 bases in the middle. CDR3 length equals 13 residues.

The CDR3 bases are TGTGCCTGGAGACAGGGGAACACTGAAGCTTTCTTT. It yields the protein CAWRQGNTEAFF. The gene calls are TRBV30 and TRBJ1-1, with D perhaps matching TRBD1 (6 bases). V was pared by 3 bases and J by 1 base, with 6 bases between. This CDR3 comprises 12 residues. Germline V gene data show CDR1 as GTSNPN and CDR2 as SVGIG (reference sequence).

Here the CDR3 DNA reads TGTGCCAGCAGTTTCGGGACTACTAACCCGTCCGAGCAGTACTTC. This gives the protein CASSFGTTNPSEQYF. The chain recombines TRBV27 with TRBJ2-7; TRBD2 aligns across 7 bases. Looked up from germline, CDR1 is MNHEY and CDR2 is SMNVEV (reference sequence). The V segment lost 3 bases and the J segment 6 bases; nucleotides outside the gene matches: 11. The CDR3 totals 15 residues.

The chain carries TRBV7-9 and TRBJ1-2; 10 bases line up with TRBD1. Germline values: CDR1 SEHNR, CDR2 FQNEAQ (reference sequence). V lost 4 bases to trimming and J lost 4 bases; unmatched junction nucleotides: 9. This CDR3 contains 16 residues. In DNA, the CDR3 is TGTGCCAGCAGCTCCTTAGGGACAGGGGTCGGCTATGGCTACACCTTC. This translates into CASSSLGTGVGYGYTF.

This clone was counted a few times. The DNA for the CDR3 is TGCGCCAGCAGTTATGACAGCTATGGCTACACCTTC. This translates into CASSYDSYGYTF. The chain carries TRBV5-1 and TRBJ1-2, with D tentatively TRBD1 (5 bases). In germline, CDR1 is SGHRS, CDR2 YFSETQ. The CDR3 runs to 12 residues. Between the trimmed V and J ends, which lost 5 bases and 4 bases, there was a span of 9 bases.

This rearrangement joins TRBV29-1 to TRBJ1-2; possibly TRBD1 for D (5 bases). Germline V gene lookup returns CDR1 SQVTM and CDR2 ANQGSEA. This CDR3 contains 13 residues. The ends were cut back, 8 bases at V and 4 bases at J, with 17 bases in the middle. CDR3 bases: TGCAGCCATGCGGGAACGGGACCCTATGGCTACACCTTC. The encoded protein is CSHAGTGPYGYTF.

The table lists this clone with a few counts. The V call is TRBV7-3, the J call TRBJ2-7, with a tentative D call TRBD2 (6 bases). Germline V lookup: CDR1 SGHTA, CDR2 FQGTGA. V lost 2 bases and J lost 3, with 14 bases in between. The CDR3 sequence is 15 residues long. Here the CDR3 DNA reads TGTGCCAGCAGCTTAGGAGCGGGCCGATACTACGAGCAGTACTTC. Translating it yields CASSLGAGRYYEQYF.

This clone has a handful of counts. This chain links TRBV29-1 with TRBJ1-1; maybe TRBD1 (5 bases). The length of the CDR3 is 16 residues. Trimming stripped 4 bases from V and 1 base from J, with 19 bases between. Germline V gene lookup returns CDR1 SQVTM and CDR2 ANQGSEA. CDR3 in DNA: TGCAGCGTTGCCCCCCCCCAAGGGCAGGGGAACACTGAAGCTTTCTTT. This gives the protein CSVAPPQGQGNTEAFF.

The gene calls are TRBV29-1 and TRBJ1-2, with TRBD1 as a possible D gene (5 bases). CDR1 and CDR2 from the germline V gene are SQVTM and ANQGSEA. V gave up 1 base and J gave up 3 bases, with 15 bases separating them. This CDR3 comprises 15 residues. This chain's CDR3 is CSVEGSGGGDYGYTF. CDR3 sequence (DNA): TGCAGCGTTGAAGGGTCCGGGGGAGGGGACTATGGCTACACCTTC.

DNA for the CDR3: TGTGCCAGCAGCCTGAGCGGGAGTTGGGCCGGGGAGCTGTTTTTT. Amino acids: CASSLSGSWAGELFF. The chain uses TRBV7-3 and TRBJ2-2, with 8 bases fitting TRBD2. CDR1 and CDR2 from the germline V gene are SGHTA and FQGTGA. Trimming took 5 bases from V and 6 from J; bases not matched to a gene: 8. The CDR3 totals 15 residues. Full variable domain (outside the CDR3, taken from reference TRBV7-3 and TRBJ2-2): GAGVSQTPSNKVTEKGKYVELRCDPISGHTALYWYRQSLGQGPEFLIYFQGTGAADDSGLPNDRFFAVRPEGSVSTLKIQRTERGDSAVYLCASSLSGSWAGELFFGEGSRLTVL.

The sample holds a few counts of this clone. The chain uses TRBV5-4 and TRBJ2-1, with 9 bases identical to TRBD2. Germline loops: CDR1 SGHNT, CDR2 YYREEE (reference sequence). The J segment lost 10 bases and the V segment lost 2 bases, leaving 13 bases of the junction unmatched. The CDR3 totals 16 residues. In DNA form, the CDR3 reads TGTGCCAGCAGCTTTCGGGCGGGAGGGTCATTGGCGGAGCAGTTCTTC. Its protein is CASSFRAGGSLAEQFF.